These 2 T cell receptor beta chains came from one sample sequenced in a study of blood T cells in healthy people across ages. Through a sample-barcoded 5' primer and a J-beta primer mix, a second PCR was run for about 6 to 12 cycles. TCRdb called the 5' RACE reads again in MiXCR, with one record for every CDR3 protein. The data contain 550,000 to 650,000 distinct CDR3 sequences, approximately 30% of them singletons. Sequencing was carried out using blood. These receptors originate from a woman of 80 years or more in good health.

This clonotype was counted between two and nine times. The V and J genes are TRBV29-1 and TRBJ1-4, with D possibly TRBD1 on 6 matching bases. Germline CDR1 reads SQVTM; CDR2 reads ANQGSEA. The V gene lost 8 bases and the J gene lost 2 bases, with 18 bases spanning the gap. The CDR3 spans 15 residues. The CDR3 is CSLRDTIGTNEKLFF. CDR3 nucleotide sequence: TGCAGCTTAAGGGACACCATAGGCACTAATGAAAAACTGTTTTTT.

V is TRBV3-1 and J is TRBJ2-5; D might be TRBD2 (7 bases). The CDR3 extends over 15 amino acids. Looked up from germline, CDR1 is LGHDT and CDR2 is YNNKEL (reference sequence). V was clipped by 7 bases and J by 4 bases, with 19 bases between them. The CDR3 spells CASTLYGGQGETQYF. DNA of the CDR3: TGTGCCAGCACTCTTTACGGGGGGCAGGGAGAGACCCAGTACTTC.